The clone carrying this T cell receptor (beta chain) showed up many times. Antigen unknown. The germline V and J ends were trimmed by 4 bases and 3 bases, with 16 bases remaining between them. Germline CDR1 reads LNHDA; CDR2 reads SQIVND (reference sequence). The CDR3 has 16 residues. Amplified TCR beta CDR3 regions derived from RNA transcripts. First-round RT-PCR with HTBI primers amplified the TCR CDR3 region. TCRdb independently ran MiXCR on the multiplex PCR reads; one entry per CDR3 protein. The sample lists around 600,000 distinct CDR3 sequences; 15% to 19% were seen once. With a duration under 2 months, the hyperthyroidism was newly diagnosed in patients aged 18 to 65. The data stem from a study of T cells in Graves' hyperthyroidism and ophthalmopathy. Study-wide findings and caveats: The model identified upcoming ophthalmopathy a median around 7.1 months ahead of onset.

The receptor comes from a young woman with Graves' hyperthyroidism. The J gene is TRBJ2-1, the V gene TRBV19, with D possibly matching TRBD2 (6 bases). Input material: blood. CDR3 amino acids: CASSTDPTDYYNEQFF. The CDR3 DNA reads TGTGCCAGTAGTACCGACCCTACGGACTACTACAATGAGCAGTTCTTC.